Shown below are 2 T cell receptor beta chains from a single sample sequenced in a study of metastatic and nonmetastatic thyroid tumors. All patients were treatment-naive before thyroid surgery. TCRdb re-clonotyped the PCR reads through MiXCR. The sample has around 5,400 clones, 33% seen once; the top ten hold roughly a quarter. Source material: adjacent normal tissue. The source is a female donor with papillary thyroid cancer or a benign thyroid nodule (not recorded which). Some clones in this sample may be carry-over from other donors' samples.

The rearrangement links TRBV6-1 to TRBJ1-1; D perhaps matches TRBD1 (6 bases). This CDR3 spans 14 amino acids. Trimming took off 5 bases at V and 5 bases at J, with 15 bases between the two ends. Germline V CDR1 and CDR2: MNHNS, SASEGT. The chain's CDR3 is CASSLQGSGTEAFF. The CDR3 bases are TGTGCCAGCAGTCTACAGGGCAGTGGGACTGAAGCTTTCTTT.

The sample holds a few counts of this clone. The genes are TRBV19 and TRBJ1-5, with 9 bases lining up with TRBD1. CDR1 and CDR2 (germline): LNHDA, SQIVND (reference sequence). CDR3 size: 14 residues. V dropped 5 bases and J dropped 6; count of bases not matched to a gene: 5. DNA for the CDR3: TGTGCCAGTAGTTCCGGGACAGGGATTCAGCCCCAGCATTTT. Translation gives CASSSGTGIQPQHF.